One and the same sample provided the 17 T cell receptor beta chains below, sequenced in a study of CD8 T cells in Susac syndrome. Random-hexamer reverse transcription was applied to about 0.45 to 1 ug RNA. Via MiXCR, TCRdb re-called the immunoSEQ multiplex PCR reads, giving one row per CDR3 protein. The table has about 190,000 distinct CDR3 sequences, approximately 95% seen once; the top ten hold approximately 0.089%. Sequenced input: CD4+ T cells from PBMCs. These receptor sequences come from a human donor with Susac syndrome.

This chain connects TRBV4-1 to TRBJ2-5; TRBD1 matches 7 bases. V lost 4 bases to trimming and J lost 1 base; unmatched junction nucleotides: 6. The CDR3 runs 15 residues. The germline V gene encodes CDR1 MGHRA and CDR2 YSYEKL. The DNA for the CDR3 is TGCGCCAGCAGCCTTCCCGGACAGGCCCAAGAGACCCAGTACTTC. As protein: CASSLPGQAQETQYF.

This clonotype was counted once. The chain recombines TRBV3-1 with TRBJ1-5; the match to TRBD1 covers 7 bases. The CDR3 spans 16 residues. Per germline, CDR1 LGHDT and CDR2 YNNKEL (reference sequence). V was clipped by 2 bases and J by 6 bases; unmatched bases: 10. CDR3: CASSQSGQEGSQPQHF. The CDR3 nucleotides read TGTGCCAGCAGCCAATCCGGACAGGAAGGCTCTCAGCCCCAGCATTTT.

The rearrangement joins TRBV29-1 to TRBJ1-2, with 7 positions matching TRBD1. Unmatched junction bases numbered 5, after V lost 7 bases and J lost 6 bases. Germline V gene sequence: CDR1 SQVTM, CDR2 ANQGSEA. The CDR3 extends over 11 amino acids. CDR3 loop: CSGGGGDGYTF. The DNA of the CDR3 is TGCAGCGGAGGGGGCGGAGATGGCTACACCTTC.

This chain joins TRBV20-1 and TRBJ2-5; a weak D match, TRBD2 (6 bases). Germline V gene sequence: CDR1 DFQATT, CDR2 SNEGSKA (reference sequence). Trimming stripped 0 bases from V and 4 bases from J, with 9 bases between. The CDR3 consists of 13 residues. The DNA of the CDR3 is TGCAGTGCTAGAGATACGGGGGTAGAGACCCAGTACTTC. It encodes CSARDTGVETQYF.

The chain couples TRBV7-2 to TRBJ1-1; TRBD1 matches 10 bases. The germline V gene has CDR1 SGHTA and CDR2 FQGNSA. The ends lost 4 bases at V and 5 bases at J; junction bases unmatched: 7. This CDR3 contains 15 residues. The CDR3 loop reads CASSSFGQGVTEAFF. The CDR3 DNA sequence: TGTGCCAGCAGCTCATTCGGACAGGGGGTTACTGAAGCTTTCTTT.

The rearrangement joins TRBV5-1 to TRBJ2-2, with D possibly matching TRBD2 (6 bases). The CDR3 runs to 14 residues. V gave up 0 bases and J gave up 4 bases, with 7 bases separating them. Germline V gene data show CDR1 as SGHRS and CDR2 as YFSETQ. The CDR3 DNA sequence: TGCGCCAGCAGCTTGGCGGGGGTCACCGGGGAGCTGTTTTTT. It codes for CASSLAGVTGELFF.

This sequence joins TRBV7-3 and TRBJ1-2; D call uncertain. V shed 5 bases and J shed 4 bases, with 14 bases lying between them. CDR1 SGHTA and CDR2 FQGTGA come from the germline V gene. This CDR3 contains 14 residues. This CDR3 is CASSPTPGSYGYTF. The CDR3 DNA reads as TGTGCCAGCAGCCCGACCCCGGGCAGCTATGGCTACACCTTC.

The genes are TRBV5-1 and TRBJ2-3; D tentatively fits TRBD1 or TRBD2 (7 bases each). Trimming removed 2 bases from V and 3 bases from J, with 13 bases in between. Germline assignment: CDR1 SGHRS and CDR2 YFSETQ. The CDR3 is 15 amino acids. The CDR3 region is CASSFGGTETDTQYF. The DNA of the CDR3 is TGCGCCAGCAGCTTCGGGGGGACAGAAACAGATACGCAGTATTTT.

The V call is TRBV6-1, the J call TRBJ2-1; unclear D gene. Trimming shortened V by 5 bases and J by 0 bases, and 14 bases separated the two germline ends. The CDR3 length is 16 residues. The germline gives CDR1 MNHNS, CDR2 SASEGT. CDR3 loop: CASSPLFTSSYNEQFF. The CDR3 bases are TGTGCCAGCAGTCCCCTGTTTACAAGCTCCTACAATGAGCAGTTCTTC.

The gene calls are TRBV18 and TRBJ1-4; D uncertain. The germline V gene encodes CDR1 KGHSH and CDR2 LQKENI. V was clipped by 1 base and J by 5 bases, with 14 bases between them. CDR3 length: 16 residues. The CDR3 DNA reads TGTGCCAGCTCACCACGCCCAATGGGGTCGAATGAAAAACTGTTTTTT. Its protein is CASSPRPMGSNEKLFF.

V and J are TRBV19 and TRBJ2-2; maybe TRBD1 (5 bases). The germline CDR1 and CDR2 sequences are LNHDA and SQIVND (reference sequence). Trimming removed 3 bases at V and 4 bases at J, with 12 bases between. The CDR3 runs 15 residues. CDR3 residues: CASSIPPGPTGELFF. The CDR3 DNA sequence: TGTGCCAGTAGTATCCCCCCAGGGCCCACCGGGGAGCTGTTTTTT.

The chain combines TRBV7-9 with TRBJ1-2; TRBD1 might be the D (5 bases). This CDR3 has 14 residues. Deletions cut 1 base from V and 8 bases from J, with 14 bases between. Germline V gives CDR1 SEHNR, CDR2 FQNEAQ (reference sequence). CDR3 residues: CASSLGGRGGGYTF. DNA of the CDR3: TGTGCCAGCAGCTTAGGGGGACGCGGCGGAGGCTACACCTTC.

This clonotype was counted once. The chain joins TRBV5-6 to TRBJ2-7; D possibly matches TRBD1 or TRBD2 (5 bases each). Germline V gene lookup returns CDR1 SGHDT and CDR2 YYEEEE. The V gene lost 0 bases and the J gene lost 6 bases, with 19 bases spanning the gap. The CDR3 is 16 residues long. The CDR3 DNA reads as TGTGCCAGCAGCTTGGTAGTTGGGGGAGCGGTTTCCGAGCAGTACTTC. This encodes CASSLVVGGAVSEQYF. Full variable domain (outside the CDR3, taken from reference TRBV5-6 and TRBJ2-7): DAGVTQSPTHLIKTRGQQVTLRCSPKSGHDTVSWYQQALGQGPQFIFQYYEEEERQRGNFPDRFSGHQFPNYSSELNVNALLLGDSALYLCASSLVVGGAVSEQYFGPGTRLTVT.

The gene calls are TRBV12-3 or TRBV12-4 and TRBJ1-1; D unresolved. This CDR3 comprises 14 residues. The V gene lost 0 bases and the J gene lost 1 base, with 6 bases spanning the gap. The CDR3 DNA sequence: TGTGCCAGCAGTTTAGCGGCCAGGAACACTGAAGCTTTCTTT. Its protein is CASSLAARNTEAFF.

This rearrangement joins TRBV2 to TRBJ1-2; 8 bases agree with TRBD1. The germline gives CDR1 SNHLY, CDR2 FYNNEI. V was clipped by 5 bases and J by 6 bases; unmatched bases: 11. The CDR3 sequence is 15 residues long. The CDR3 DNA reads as TGTGCCAGCAGTCAGGACAGGGCGTCACTTCATGGCTACACCTTC. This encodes CASSQDRASLHGYTF.

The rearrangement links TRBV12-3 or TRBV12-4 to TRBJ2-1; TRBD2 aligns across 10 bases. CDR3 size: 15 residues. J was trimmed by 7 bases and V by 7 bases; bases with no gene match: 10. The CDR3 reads CASTPSGGALNEQFF. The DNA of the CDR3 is TGTGCCAGCACCCCGAGCGGGGGGGCGTTGAATGAGCAGTTCTTC.

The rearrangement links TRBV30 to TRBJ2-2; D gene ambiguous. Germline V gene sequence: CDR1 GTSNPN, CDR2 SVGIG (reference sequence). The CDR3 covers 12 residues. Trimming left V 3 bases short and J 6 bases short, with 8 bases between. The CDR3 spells CAWSRSSGELFF. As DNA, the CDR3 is TGTGCCTGGAGCCGGAGCTCCGGGGAGCTGTTTTTT.